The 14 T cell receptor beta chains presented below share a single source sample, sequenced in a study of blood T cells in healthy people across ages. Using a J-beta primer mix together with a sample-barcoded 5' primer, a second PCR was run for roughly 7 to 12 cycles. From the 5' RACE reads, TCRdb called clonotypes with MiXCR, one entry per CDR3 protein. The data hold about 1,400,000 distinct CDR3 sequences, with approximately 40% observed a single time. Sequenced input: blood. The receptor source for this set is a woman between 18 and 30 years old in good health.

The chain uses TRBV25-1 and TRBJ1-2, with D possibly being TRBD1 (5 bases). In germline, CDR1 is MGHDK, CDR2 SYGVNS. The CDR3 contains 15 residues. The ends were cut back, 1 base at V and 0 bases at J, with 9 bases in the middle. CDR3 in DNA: TGTGCCAGCAGTGAATGGGGCAACGCTAACTATGGCTACACCTTC. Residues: CASSEWGNANYGYTF.

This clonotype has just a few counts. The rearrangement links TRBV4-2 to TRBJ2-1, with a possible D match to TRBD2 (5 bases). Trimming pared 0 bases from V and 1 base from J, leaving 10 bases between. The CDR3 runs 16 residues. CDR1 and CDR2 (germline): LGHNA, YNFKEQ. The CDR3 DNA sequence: TGTGCCAGCAGCCAAGATCCGGGCGGGTCCTACAATGAGCAGTTCTTC. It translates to CASSQDPGGSYNEQFF.

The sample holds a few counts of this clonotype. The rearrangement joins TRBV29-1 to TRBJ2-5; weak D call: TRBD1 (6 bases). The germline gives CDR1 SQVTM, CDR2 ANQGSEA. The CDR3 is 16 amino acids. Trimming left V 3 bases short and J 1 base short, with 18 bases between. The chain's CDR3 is CSVEWVSGVLQETQYF. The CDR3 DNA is TGCAGCGTTGAGTGGGTGTCAGGGGTACTCCAAGAGACCCAGTACTTC.

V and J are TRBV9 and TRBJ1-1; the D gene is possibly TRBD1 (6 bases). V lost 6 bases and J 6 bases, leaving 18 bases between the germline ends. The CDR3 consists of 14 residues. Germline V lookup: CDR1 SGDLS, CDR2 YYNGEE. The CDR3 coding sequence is TGTGCCAGCAATCCCGGTTTCAGGGGAGCTGAAGCTTTCTTT. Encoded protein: CASNPGFRGAEAFF.

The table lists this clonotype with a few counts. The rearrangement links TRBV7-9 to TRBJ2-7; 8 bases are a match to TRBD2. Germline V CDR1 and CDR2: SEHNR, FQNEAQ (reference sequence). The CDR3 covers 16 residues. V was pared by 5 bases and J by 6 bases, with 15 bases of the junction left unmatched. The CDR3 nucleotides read TGTGCCAGCAGCCCCCCGGGACTAGGGGTTTATATCGAGCAGTACTTC. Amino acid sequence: CASSPPGLGVYIEQYF.

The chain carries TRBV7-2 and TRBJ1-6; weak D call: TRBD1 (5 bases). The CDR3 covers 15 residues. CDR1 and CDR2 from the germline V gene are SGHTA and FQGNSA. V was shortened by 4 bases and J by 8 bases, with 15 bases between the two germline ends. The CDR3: CASSYVAGKYSPLHF. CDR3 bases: TGTGCCAGCAGCTATGTGGCAGGGAAGTATTCACCCCTCCACTTT.

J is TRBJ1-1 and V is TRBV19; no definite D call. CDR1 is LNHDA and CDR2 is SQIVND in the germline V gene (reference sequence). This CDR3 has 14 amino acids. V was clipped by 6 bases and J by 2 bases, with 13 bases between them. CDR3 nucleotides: TGTGCCAGTAGCCCTCGTAATCTAAACACTGAAGCTTTCTTT. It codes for CASSPRNLNTEAFF.

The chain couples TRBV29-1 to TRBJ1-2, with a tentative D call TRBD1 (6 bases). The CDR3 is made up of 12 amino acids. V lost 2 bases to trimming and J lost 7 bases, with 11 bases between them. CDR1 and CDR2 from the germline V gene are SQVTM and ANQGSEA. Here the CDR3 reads CSVEKGDCGYTF. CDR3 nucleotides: TGCAGCGTTGAAAAGGGGGACTGTGGCTACACCTTC.

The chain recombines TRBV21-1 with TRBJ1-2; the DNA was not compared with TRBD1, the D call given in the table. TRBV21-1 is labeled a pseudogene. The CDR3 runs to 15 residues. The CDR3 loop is CASSKWKGGLDGYTF. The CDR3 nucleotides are TGTGCCAGCAGCAAGTGGAAAGGGGGTTTGGATGGCTACACCTTC.

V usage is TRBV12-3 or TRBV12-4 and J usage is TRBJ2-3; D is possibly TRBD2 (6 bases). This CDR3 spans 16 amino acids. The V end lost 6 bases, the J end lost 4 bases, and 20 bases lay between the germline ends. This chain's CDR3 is CASRPETSSHPDTQYF. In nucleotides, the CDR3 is TGTGCCAGCAGGCCTGAGACTAGTTCTCATCCAGATACGCAGTATTTT.

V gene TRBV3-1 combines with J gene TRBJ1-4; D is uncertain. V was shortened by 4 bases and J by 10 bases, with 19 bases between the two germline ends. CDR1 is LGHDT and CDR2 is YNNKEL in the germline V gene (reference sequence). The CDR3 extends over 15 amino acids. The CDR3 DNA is TGTGCCAGCAGCCCGAGTGAAACCTCGAAGGGAAAACTGTTTTTT. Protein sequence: CASSPSETSKGKLFF. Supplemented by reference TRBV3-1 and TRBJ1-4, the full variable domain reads DTAVSQTPKYLVTQMGNDKSIKCEQNLGHDTMYWYKQDSKKFLKIMFSYNNKELIINETVPNRFSPKSPDKAHLNLHINSLELGDSAVYFCASSPSETSKGKLFFGSGTQLSVL.

The CDR3 sequence: CATRADAYNEQFF. The CDR3 DNA follows: TGTGCCACCAGGGCCGACGCGTACAATGAGCAGTTCTTC. The genes are TRBV24-1 and TRBJ2-1, with no clear D. In germline, CDR1 is KGHDR, CDR2 SFDVKD. The CDR3 runs to 13 residues. V lost 7 bases, J lost 4 bases, and 10 bases lay in between.

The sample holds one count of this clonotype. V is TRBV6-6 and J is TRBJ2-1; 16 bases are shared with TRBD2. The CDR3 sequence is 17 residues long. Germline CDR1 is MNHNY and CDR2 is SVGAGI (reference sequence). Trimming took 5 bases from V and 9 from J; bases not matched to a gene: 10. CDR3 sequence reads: CASSNTGTSGGAGEQFF. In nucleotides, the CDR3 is TGTGCCAGCAGTAACACCGGGACTAGCGGGGGGGCAGGTGAGCAGTTCTTC.

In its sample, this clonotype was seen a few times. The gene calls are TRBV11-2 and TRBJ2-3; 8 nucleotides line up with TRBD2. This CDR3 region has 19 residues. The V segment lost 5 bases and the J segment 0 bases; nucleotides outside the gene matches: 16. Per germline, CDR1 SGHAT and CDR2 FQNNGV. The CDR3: CASSLTALTSGSSTDTQYF. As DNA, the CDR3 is TGTGCCAGCAGCCTCACAGCCCTCACTAGCGGTTCTAGCACAGATACGCAGTATTTT.